The 10 T cell receptor beta chains reported below all come from one sample, sequenced in a study of T-cell reconstitution after alpha-beta-depleted transplantation in children (TCRdb year 2016). The treatment or condition label on this specimen signifies: allogeneic hematopoietic cell transplantation with graft depleted of TCRalphabeta T cells and CD19 B cells. The library was built by means of PCR. Sequencing took place on an Illumina HiSeq 2500. Molecular barcoding was employed in the preparation of TCR libraries, with unique molecular identifiers being used to normalize TCRbeta repertoire quantification. In TCRdb, the public reads were trimmed at Q25 with fastp and aligned with MiXCR, with productive beta chains retained. Identical CDR3 proteins give one entry, which carries the most common genes and DNA. Recorded for this sample are approximately 490,000 distinct CDR3 sequences; under 12% of them occurred a single time. The top ten clones comprise roughly 2% of the sample.

The sample consisted of PBMCs, taken before TCRalphabeta/CD19-depleted stem cell transplant. Receptors were obtained from a child aged 2 to 10 with inherited bone marrow failure, due to receive a stem cell transplant.

The genes are TRBV10-2 and TRBJ2-1; 10 bases are shared with TRBD2. The CDR3 is 15 amino acids. Germline V gene sequence: CDR1 WSHSY, CDR2 SAAADI. The V segment lost 6 bases and the J segment 5 bases; nucleotides outside the gene matches: 7. Here the CDR3 DNA reads TGCGCCAGCAGGTCTAGCGGGAGTATGGACAATGAGCAGTTCTTC. Its translation is CASRSSGSMDNEQFF.

In this sample, this clonotype turned up many times. The V gene is TRBV6-1, the J gene TRBJ2-1, with 9 bases fitting TRBD2. The junction had 9 bases not matched to a gene; V was cut back by 7 bases and J by 5 bases. The CDR3 has 15 amino acids. Germline V gives CDR1 MNHNS, CDR2 SASEGT. The CDR3 DNA follows: TGTGCCAGCAACCAAGGACTAGCGAGAAACAATGAGCAGTTCTTC. Protein sequence: CASNQGLARNNEQFF.

This clonotype was seen repeatedly, ten times or more. The chain carries TRBV20-1 and TRBJ2-1; the match to TRBD2 covers 7 bases. The CDR3 runs 11 residues. The V gene's germline CDR1 is DFQATT and CDR2 SNEGSKA (reference sequence). J was trimmed by 8 bases and V by 6 bases; bases with no gene match: 4. This chain's CDR3 is CSALGRDEQFF. The CDR3, as DNA: TGCAGTGCCCTAGGGAGGGATGAGCAGTTCTTC.

In its sample, this clonotype was seen many times. The rearrangement joins TRBV7-8 to TRBJ2-1, with 9 bases that match TRBD2. V lost 8 bases, J lost 5 bases, and 10 bases stayed unmatched. This CDR3 has 15 amino acids. Germline loops: CDR1 SGHVS, CDR2 FQNEAQ. The CDR3 nucleotides are TGTGCCAGCGAACCGACTAGCGGTGGGAACAATGAGCAGTTCTTC. Its translation: CASEPTSGGNNEQFF.

The sample holds many counts of this clonotype. The chain joins TRBV6-5 to TRBJ2-7, with a possible D match to TRBD2 (6 bases). Trimming stripped 2 bases from V and 2 bases from J, with 16 bases between. Germline CDR1 is MNHEY and CDR2 is SVGAGI. This CDR3 comprises 16 residues. CDR3 sequence reads: CASSYRFGGTTYEQYF. In DNA, the CDR3 is TGTGCCAGCAGTTACAGGTTCGGCGGGACCACCTACGAGCAGTACTTC.

A note on this clonotype: This may come from a read error, since a much larger clone is one base off. The chain couples TRBV10-3 to TRBJ2-3; 11 bases agree with TRBD1. This CDR3 has 15 residues. The V segment lost 3 bases and the J segment 4 bases; nucleotides outside the gene matches: 3. Looked up from germline, CDR1 is ENHRY and CDR2 is SYGVKD. In DNA form, the CDR3 reads TGTGCCATCAGTGATCCGGGACAGGGGGCAGATACGCAGTATTTT. As protein: CAISDPGQGADTQYF.

This clonotype was observed many times. This rearrangement joins TRBV7-8 to TRBJ2-1, with 7 nucleotides matching TRBD1. CDR3 length: 15 amino acids. Germline CDR1 SGHVS, CDR2 FQNEAQ. J gave up 2 bases and V 1 base, and 2 bases lay outside the gene matches. In DNA form, the CDR3 reads TGTGCCAGCAGCTTAGTAGGGGGCGCCTACAATGAGCAGTTCTTC. It encodes CASSLVGGAYNEQFF.

This clonotype was counted only a few times. The V gene is TRBV20-1, the J gene TRBJ2-5; no clear D gene. The V gene lost 0 bases and the J gene lost 5 bases, with 13 bases spanning the gap. The CDR3 has 14 residues. Germline CDR1 DFQATT, CDR2 SNEGSKA (reference sequence). Here the CDR3 reads CSARETYLRETQYF. DNA for the CDR3: TGCAGTGCTAGAGAGACCTACCTCCGGGAGACCCAGTACTTC.

This clonotype occurred many times. The CDR3 coding sequence is TGTGCCAGCAGTTTATCTCGAGGATACGAGCAGTACTTC. This sequence encodes CASSLSRGYEQYF. V and J are TRBV27 and TRBJ2-7; D not resolved. The CDR3 runs 13 residues. The ends were cut back, 0 bases at V and 4 bases at J, with 7 bases in the middle. Looked up from germline, CDR1 is MNHEY and CDR2 is SMNVEV (reference sequence).

This clonotype has just one count. A much larger clone lies one base from this, so it may be a read error. This chain joins TRBV21-1 and TRBJ1-1. TRBV21-1 is annotated as a pseudogene. This CDR3 contains 19 residues. The CDR3 DNA is TGTGCCGGCAGCAAACTTATCAGTAAGCGGCCGATTATGAACACTGAAGCTTTCTTT. This encodes CAGSKLISKRPIMNTEAFF.